This TCR beta chain was observed in a study of neoadjuvant anti-PD-1 for oral cavity cancer (dated by TCRdb to the early 2020s). General notes on the study: Before undergoing curative-intent surgical resection, most patients got three to four biweekly nivolumab doses at 3 mg/kg. Patients without progression received a fourth nivolumab dose around day 43 and underwent definitive surgical resection on days 50-56. Under RECIST 1.1, a patient counted as a responder if showing complete response, partial response or stable disease, and as a non-responder if showing progression. The parent correlative cohort had 12 to 13 patients and a response rate of 30% to 35%. Results the study describes overall, beyond this receptor: Only three patients per response group were included in the TCR analyses, and the authors called for validation in larger cohorts. Higher pretreatment blood Treg/Th17 ratios correlated with both higher pretreatment blood TCRbeta clonality and lower post-treatment tumor TCRbeta clonality. After neoadjuvant nivolumab, T cell clonality (Gini index) in PBMCs was significantly higher in non-responders than in responders.

The sample's time point label, decoded: after neoadjuvant nivolumab, at surgical resection. Patients had been newly diagnosed with stage II-IVA oral cavity squamous cell carcinoma, and no prior systemic or radiation treatment had been given to the patients. Everyone in the cohort had locally advanced, HPV-negative oral cavity squamous cell carcinoma. Peripheral blood mononuclear cells were analyzed directly, without maintenance or expansion in culture. The samples were drawn from a longitudinal correlative study tied to a single-arm phase II trial testing neoadjuvant nivolumab in oral cavity squamous cell carcinoma. Subject-matched pre- and post-treatment PBMCs and tumors from three responders and three non-responders were subjected to genomic DNA-based TCRbeta sequencing. Peripheral blood mononuclear cells were collected once before nivolumab treatment and again after treatment, at the time of surgery. The Maxwell RSC DNA from Cells kit was used to extract genomic DNA from PBMCs.

As concerns this clone: What this receptor recognizes is not known. Base-call qualities are not available, and no considerably larger clone is one nucleotide away.

Trimming costs V 3 bases and J 9 bases, and their ends lie 18 bases apart. The CDR3 contains 15 residues, cysteine and phenylalanine counted. The retained sequence is limited to the CDR3, 45 bases, with the frame set at the first base. CDR1 and CDR2, per the germline V gene (reference sequence), are LNHDA and SQIVND. PBMC libraries used mostly approximately 480 ng of input genomic DNA for deep sequencing, with six replicates per sample. The immunoSEQ hsTCRbeta kit was used to prepare TCRbeta libraries according to the manufacturer's instructions. Sequencing of the completed libraries took place using an Illumina NovaSeq 6000 S4 flow cell after they had been pooled to 3 nM. Turning to the authors' computational methods: The immunoSEQ Analyzer handled quality control and preprocessing of the raw data. The analysis was limited to productive rearrangements, and each clonotype was defined by a unique CDR3 amino acid sequence. Repertoire clonality was estimated as the Gini-Simpson index, which was calculated using the R package tcR. Student's t test was used to compare Gini indices, while Pearson correlation assessed associations with tumor size change. TCRdb took this table from immuneACCESS and kept in-frame rearrangements with V and J called. Such tables lack part of the clones; where checked against another copy, unresolved V genes explain under half of the gap, and the rest is unexplained. The DNA was the basis for D and trimming; V, J and clone size are from that table. The sample has roughly 9,600 clones on record, approximately 68% of them singletons. Together, the top ten hold approximately 3.5% of the sample.

The TCR was taken from a person aged 35-80 years with oral cavity squamous cell carcinoma. The sample was PBMCs, taken after nivolumab (anti-PD-1) treatment. Recombination joined TRBV19 with TRBJ2-1; the D region possibly corresponds to TRBD1 (6 bases align). In nucleotides, the sequence is TGTGCCAGTAGTATCGAAACAGGGCCGGGTTTTGAGCAGTTCTTC. The translation is CASSIETGPGFEQFF.